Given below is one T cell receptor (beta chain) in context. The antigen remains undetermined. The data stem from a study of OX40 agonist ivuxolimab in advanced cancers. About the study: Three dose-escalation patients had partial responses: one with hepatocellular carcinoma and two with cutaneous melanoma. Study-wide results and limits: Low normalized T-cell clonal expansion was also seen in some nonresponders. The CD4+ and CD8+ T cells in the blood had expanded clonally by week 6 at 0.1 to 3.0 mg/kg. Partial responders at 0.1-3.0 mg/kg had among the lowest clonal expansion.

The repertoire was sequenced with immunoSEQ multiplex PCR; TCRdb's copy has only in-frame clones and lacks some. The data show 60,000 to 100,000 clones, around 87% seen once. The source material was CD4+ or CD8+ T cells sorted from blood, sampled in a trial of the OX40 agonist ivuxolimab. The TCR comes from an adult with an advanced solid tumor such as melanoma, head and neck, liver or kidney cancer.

The CDR3 loop reads CATSLGTRADTQYF. The CDR3 DNA follows: TGTGCCACCAGCCTGGGGACCCGAGCAGATACGCAGTATTTT. This sequence joins TRBV15 and TRBJ2-3; D tentatively fits TRBD1 or TRBD2 (5 bases each). Trimming stripped 5 bases from V and 4 bases from J, with 13 bases between. CDR1 and CDR2 (germline): LNHNV, YYDKDF (reference sequence). The CDR3 runs to 14 residues.